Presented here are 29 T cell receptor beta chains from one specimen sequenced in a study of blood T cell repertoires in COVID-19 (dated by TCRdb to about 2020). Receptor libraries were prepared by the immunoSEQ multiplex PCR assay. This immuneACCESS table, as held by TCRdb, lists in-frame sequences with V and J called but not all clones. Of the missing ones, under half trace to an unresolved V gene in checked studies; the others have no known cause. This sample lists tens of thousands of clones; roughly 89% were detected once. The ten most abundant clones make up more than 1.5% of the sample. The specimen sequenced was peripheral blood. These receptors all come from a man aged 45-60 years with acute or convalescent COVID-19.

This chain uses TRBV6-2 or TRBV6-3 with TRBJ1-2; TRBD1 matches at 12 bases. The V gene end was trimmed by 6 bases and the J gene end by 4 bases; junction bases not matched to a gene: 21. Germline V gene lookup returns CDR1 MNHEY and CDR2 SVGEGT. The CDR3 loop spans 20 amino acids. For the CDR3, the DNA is TGTGCCAGCAGCTATGAACCGGGACAGGGGGCTCCACACGCCCTCTATGGCTACACCTTC. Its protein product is CASSYEPGQGAPHALYGYTF.

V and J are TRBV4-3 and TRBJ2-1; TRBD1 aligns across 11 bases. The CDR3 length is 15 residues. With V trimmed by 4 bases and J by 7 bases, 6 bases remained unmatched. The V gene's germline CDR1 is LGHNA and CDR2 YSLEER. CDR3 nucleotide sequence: TGCGCCAGCAGCCCCGGGACAGGGGGTTGGAATGAGCAGTTCTTC. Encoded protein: CASSPGTGGWNEQFF.

The CDR3 loop is CASSRQGATDTQYF. CDR3 nucleotides: TGTGCCAGCAGCAGACAGGGTGCCACAGATACGCAGTATTTT. This rearrangement joins TRBV11-3 to TRBJ2-3; 7 bases agree with TRBD1. This CDR3 comprises 14 residues. Trimming took 5 bases from V and 2 from J; bases not matched to a gene: 4. Germline assignment: CDR1 SGHNT and CDR2 YENEEA. The full variable domain, its missing parts supplied by reference TRBV11-3 and TRBJ2-3, is EAGVVQSPRYKIIEKKQPVAFWCNPISGHNTLYWYLQNLGQGPELLIRYENEEAVDDSQLPKDRFSAERLKGVDSTLKIQPAELGDSAVYLCASSRQGATDTQYFGPGTRLTVL.

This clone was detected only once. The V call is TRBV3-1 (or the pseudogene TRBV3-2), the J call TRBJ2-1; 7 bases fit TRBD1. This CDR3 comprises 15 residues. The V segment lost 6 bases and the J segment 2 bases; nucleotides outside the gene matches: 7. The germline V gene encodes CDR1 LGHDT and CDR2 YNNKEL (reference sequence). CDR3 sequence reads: CASSGTASAYNEQFF. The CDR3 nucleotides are TGTGCCAGCAGTGGGACAGCATCCGCCTACAATGAGCAGTTCTTC.

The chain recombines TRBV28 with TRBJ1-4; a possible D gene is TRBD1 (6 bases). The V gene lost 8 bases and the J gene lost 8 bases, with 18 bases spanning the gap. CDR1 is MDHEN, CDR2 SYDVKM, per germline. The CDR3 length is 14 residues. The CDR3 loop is CASETQGIGEKLFF. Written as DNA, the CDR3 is TGTGCCAGCGAAACTCAGGGGATCGGGGAAAAACTGTTTTTT.

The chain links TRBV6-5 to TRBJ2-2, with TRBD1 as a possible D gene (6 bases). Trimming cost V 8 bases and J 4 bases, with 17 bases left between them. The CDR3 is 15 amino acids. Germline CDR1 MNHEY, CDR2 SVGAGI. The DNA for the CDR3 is TGTGCCAGCTCCCGAGGGGGAGTCGGCACCGGGGAGCTGTTTTTT. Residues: CASSRGGVGTGELFF.

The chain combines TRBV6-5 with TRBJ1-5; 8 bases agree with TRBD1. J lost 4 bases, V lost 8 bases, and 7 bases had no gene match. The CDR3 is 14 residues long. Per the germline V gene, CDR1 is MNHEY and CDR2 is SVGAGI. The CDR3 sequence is CASQDRVGNQPQHF. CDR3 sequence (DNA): TGTGCCAGCCAGGACAGGGTAGGTAATCAGCCCCAGCATTTT.

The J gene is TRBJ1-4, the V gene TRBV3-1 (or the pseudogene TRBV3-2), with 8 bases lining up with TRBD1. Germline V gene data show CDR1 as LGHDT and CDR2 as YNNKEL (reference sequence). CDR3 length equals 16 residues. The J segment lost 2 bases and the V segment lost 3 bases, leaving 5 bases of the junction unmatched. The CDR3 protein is CASSHPQGGTNEKLFF. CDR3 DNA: TGTGCCAGCAGCCACCCACAGGGGGGGACTAATGAAAAACTGTTTTTT.

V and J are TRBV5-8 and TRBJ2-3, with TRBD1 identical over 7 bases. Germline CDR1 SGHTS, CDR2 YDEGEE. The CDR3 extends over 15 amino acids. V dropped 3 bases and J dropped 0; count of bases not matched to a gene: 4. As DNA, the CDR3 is TGTGCCAGCAGCTCCCGACAGGGTAGCACAGATACGCAGTATTTT. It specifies CASSSRQGSTDTQYF. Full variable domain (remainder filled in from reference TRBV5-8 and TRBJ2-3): EAGVTQSPTHLIKTRGQQATLRCSPISGHTSVYWYQQALGLGLQFLLWYDEGEERNRGNFPPRFSGRQFPNYSSELNVNALELEDSALYLCASSSRQGSTDTQYFGPGTRLTVL.

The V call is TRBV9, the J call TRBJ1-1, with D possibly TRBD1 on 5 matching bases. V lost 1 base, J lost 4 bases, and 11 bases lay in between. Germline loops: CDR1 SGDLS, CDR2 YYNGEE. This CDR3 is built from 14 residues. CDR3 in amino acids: CASSVRDRGTEAFF. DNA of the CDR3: TGTGCCAGCAGCGTAAGAGACAGAGGCACTGAAGCTTTCTTT.

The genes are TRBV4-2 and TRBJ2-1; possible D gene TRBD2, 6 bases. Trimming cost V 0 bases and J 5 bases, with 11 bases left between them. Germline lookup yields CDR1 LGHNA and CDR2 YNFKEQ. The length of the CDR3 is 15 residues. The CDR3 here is CASSQETSPNNEQFF. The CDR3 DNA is TGTGCCAGCAGCCAAGAAACTAGCCCCAACAATGAGCAGTTCTTC.

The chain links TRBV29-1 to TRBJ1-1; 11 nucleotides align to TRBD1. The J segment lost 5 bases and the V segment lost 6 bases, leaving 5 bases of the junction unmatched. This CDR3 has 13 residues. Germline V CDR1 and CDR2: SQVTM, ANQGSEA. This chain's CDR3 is CSVGTGGRTEAFF. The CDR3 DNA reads TGCAGCGTAGGGACAGGGGGACGGACTGAAGCTTTCTTT. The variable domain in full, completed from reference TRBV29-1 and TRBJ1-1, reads SAVISQKPSRDICQRGTSLTIQCQVDSQVTMMFWYRQQPGQSLTLIATANQGSEATYESGFVIDKFPISRPNLTFSTLTVSNMSPEDSSIYLCSVGTGGRTEAFFGQGTRLTVV.

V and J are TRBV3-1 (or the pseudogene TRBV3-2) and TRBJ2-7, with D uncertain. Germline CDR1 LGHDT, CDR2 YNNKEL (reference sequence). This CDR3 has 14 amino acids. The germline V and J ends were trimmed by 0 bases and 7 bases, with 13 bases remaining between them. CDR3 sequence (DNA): TGTGCCAGCAGCCAAGATTCGTTGGCTGTTGAGCAGTACTTC. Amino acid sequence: CASSQDSLAVEQYF.

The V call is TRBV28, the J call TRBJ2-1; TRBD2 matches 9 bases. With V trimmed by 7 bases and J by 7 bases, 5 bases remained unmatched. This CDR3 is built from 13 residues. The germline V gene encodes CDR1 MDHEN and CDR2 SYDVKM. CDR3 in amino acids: CASTLAGENEQFF. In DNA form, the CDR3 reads TGTGCCAGCACCTTAGCGGGAGAGAATGAGCAGTTCTTC.

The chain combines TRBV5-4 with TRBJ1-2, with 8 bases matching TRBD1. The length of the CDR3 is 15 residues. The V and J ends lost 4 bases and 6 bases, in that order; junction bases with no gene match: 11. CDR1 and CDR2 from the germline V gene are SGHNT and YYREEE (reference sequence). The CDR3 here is CASSRDPGGANGYTF. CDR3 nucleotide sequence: TGTGCCAGCAGCCGGGACCCAGGGGGCGCGAATGGCTACACCTTC.

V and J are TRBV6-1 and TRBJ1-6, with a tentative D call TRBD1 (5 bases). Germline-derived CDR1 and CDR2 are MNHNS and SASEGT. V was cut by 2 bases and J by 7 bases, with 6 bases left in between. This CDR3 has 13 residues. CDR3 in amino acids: CASSENRNSPLHF. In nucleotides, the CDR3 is TGTGCCAGCAGTGAAAACAGGAATTCACCCCTCCACTTT.

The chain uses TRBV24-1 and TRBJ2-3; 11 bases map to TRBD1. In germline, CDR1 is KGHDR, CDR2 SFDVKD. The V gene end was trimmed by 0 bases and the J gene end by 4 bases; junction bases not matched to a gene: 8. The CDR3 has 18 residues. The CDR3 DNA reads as TGTGCCACCAGTGATTTGGATAGGACAGGGGGCCGCGCAGATACGCAGTATTTT. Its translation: CATSDLDRTGGRADTQYF.

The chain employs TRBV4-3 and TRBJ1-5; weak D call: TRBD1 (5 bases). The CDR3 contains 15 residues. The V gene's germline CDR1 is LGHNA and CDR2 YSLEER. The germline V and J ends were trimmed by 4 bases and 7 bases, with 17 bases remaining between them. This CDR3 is CASSPTLGGGQPQHF. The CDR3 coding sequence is TGCGCCAGCAGCCCCACACTCGGGGGAGGCCAGCCCCAGCATTTT.

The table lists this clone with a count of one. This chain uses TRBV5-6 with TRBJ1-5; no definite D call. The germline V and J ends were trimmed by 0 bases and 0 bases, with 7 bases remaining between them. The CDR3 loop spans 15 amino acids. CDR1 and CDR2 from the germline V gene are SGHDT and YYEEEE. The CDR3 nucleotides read TGTGCCAGCAGCTTGGCAGGTTATAGCAATCAGCCCCAGCATTTT. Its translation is CASSLAGYSNQPQHF.

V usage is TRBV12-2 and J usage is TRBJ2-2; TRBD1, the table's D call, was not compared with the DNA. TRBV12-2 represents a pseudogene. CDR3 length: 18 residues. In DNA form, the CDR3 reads TGTGCAAGTCGCTTAGCGGGCCGGGACAGCGAGAACACCGGGGAGCTGTTTTTT. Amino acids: CASRLAGRDSENTGELFF.

This CDR3 is CASSQTTHNEQFF. The CDR3 nucleotides read TGCGCCAGCAGCCAGACAACGCACAATGAGCAGTTCTTC. The chain is built from TRBV4-3 and TRBJ2-1, with no clear D. In germline, CDR1 is LGHNA, CDR2 YSLEER. V dropped 3 bases and J dropped 5 bases, with 8 bases sitting between them. This CDR3 region has 13 residues.

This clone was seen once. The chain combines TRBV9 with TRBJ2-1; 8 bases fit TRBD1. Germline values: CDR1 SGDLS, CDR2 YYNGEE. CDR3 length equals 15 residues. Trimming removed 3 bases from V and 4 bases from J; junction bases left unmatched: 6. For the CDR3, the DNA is TGTGCCAGCAGCGCCGGACAGGGCCTATACAATGAGCAGTTCTTC. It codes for CASSAGQGLYNEQFF.

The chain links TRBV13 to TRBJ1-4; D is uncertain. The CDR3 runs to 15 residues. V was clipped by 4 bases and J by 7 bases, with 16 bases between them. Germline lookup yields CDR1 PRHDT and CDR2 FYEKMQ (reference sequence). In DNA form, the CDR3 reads TGTGCCAGCAGCTCGTACGGACGAGGGAGTGAAAAACTGTTTTTT. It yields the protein CASSSYGRGSEKLFF.

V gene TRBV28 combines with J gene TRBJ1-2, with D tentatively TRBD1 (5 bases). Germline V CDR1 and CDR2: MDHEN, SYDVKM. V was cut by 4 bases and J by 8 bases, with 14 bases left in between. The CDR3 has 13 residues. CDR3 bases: TGTGCCAGCAGTTCAAGACAGTTTAACGGCTACACCTTC. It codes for CASSSRQFNGYTF.

CDR3 coding DNA: TGTGCCACCCGACTAGTGGGTGAGCAGTTCTTC. This gives the protein CATRLVGEQFF. The genes are TRBV2 and TRBJ2-1, with D possibly matching TRBD2 (6 bases). V lost 10 bases, J lost 9 bases, and 13 bases lay in between. The length of the CDR3 is 11 residues. CDR1 is SNHLY and CDR2 is FYNNEI in the germline V gene. The full variable domain, with the rest looked up from reference TRBV2 and TRBJ2-1, is EPEVTQTPSHQVTQMGQEVILRCVPISNHLYFYWYRQILGQKVEFLVSFYNNEISEKSEIFDDQFSVERPDGSNFTLKIRSTKLEDSAMYFCATRLVGEQFFGPGTRLTVL.

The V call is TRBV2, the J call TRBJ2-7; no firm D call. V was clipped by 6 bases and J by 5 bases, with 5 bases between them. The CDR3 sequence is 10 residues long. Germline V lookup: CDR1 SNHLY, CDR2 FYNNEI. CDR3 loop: CASSENEQYF. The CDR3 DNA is TGTGCCAGCAGCGAGAACGAGCAGTACTTC.

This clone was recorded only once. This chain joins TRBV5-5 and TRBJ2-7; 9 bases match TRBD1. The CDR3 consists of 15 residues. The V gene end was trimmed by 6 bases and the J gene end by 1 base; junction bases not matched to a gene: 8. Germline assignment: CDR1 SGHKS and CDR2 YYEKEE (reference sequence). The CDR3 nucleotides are TGTGCCAGCACACCCGGGACAGGGAAATCCTACGAGCAGTACTTC. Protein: CASTPGTGKSYEQYF.

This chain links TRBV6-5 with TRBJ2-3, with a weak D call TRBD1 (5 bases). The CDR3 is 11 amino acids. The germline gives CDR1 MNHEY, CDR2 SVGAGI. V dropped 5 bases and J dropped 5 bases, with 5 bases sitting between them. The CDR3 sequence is CASSRGDTQYF. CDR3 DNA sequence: TGTGCCAGCAGTAGGGGAGATACGCAGTATTTT.

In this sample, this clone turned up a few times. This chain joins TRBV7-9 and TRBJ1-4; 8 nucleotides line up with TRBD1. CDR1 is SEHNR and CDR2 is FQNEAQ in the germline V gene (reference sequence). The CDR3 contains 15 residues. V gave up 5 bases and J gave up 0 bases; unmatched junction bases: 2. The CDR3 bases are TGTGCCAGCAGCCCACAGGGGGCAACTAATGAAAAACTGTTTTTT. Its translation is CASSPQGATNEKLFF.